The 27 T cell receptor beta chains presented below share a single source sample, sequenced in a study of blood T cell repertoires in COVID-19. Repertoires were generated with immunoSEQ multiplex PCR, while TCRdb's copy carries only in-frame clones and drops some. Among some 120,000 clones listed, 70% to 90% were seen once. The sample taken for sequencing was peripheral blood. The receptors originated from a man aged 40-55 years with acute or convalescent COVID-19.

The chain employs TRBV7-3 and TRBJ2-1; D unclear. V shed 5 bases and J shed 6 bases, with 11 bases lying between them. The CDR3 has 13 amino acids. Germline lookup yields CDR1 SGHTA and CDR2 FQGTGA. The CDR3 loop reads CASSLERGNEQFF. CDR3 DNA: TGTGCCAGCAGCCTCGAGCGCGGCAATGAGCAGTTCTTC.

The CDR3 is CASSELFPGLATYTQYF. The CDR3 nucleotides are TGTGCCAGCAGTGAACTTTTCCCCGGACTAGCGACCTATACGCAGTATTTT. The chain employs TRBV2 and TRBJ2-3; TRBD2 matches 9 bases. The junction had 13 bases not matched to a gene; V was cut back by 2 bases and J by 7 bases. Germline V gives CDR1 SNHLY, CDR2 FYNNEI. There are 17 residues in the CDR3. Full variable domain (rest looked up from reference TRBV2 and TRBJ2-3): EPEVTQTPSHQVTQMGQEVILRCVPISNHLYFYWYRQILGQKVEFLVSFYNNEISEKSEIFDDQFSVERPDGSNFTLKIRSTKLEDSAMYFCASSELFPGLATYTQYFGPGTRLTVL.

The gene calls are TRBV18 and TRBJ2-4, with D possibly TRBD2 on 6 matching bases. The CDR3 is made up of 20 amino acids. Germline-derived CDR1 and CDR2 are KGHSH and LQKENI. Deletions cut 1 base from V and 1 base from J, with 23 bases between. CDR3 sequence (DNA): TGTGCCAGCTCACCACTACCGGGACTCCCATTTTCGACGGCCAAAAACATTCAGTACTTC. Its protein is CASSPLPGLPFSTAKNIQYF.

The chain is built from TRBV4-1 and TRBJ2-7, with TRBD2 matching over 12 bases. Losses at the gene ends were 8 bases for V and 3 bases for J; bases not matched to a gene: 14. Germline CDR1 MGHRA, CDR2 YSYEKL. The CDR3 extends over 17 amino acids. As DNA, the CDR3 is TGCGCCAGCGGCCCCCGACTAGCGGGGGACAAGGTCTACGAGCAGTACTTC. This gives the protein CASGPRLAGDKVYEQYF.

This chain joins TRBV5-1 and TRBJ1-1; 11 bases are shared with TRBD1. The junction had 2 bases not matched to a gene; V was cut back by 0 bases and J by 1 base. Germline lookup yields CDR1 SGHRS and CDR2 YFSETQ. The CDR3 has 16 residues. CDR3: CASSLVGTGGNTEAFF. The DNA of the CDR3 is TGCGCCAGCAGCTTGGTGGGGACAGGGGGGAACACTGAAGCTTTCTTT.

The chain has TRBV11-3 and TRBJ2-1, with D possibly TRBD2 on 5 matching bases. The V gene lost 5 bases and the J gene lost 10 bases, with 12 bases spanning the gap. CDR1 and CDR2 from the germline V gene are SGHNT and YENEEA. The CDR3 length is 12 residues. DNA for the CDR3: TGTGCCAGCAGCCCCTGGACGGGAGAGCAGTTCTTC. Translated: CASSPWTGEQFF.

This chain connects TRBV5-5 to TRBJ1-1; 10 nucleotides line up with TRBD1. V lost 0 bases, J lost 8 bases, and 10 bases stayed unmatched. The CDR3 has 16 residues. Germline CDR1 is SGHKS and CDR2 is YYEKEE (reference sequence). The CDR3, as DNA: TGTGCCAGCAGCTTGGTACCAGACAGGGGGCTGACAGAAGCTTTCTTT. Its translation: CASSLVPDRGLTEAFF.

Written as DNA, the CDR3 is TGTGCCAGCAGTATCAACAGGGGGGATCAGCCCCAGCATTTT. It translates to CASSINRGDQPQHF. This chain uses TRBV27 with TRBJ1-5; TRBD1 aligns across 8 bases. The CDR3 loop spans 14 amino acids. CDR1 and CDR2 from the germline V gene are MNHEY and SMNVEV (reference sequence). V dropped 5 bases and J dropped 5; count of bases not matched to a gene: 5.

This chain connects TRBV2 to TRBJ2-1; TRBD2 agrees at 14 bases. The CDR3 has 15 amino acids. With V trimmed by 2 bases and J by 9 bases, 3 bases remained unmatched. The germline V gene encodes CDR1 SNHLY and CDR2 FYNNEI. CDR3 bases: TGTGCCAGCAGTGAACGACTAGCGGGAGGGCGTGAGCAGTTCTTC. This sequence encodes CASSERLAGGREQFF. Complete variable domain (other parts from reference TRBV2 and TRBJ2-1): EPEVTQTPSHQVTQMGQEVILRCVPISNHLYFYWYRQILGQKVEFLVSFYNNEISEKSEIFDDQFSVERPDGSNFTLKIRSTKLEDSAMYFCASSERLAGGREQFFGPGTRLTVL.

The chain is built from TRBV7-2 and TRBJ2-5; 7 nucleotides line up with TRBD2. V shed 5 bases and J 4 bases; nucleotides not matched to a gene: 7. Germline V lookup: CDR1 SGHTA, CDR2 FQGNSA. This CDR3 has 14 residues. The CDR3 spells CASSHAGGGETQYF. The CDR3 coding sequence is TGTGCCAGCAGCCACGCGGGCGGGGGAGAGACCCAGTACTTC.

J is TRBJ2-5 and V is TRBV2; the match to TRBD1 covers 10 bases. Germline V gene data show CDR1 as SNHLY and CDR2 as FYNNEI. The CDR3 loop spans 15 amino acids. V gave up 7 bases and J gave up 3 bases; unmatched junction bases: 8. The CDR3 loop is CASTGQGVNKETQYF. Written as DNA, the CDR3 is TGTGCCAGCACAGGACAGGGGGTAAATAAAGAGACCCAGTACTTC.

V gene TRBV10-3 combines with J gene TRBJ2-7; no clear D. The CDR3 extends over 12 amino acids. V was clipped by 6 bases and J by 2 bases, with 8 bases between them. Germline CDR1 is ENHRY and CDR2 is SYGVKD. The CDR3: CAISSVAYEQYF. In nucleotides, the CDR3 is TGTGCCATCAGCAGCGTGGCCTACGAGCAGTACTTC.

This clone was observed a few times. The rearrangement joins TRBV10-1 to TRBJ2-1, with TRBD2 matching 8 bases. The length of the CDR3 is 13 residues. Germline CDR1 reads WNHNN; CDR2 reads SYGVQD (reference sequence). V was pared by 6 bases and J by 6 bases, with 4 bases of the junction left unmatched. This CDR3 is CASSQRERNEQFF. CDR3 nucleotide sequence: TGCGCCAGCAGCCAGCGGGAGCGCAATGAGCAGTTCTTC.

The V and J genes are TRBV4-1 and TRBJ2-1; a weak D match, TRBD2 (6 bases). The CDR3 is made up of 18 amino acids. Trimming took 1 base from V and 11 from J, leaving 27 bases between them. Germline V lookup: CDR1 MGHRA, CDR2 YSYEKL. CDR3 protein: CASSQARLGLPLNPKQFF. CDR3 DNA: TGCGCCAGCAGCCAAGCGAGGTTAGGACTACCACTTAACCCGAAGCAGTTCTTC.

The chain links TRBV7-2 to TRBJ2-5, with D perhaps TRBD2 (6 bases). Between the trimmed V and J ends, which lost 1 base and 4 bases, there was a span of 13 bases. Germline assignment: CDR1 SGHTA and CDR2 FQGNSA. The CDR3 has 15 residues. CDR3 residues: CASSLGRGFGETQYF. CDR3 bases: TGTGCCAGCAGCTTAGGCCGGGGGTTTGGAGAGACCCAGTACTTC.

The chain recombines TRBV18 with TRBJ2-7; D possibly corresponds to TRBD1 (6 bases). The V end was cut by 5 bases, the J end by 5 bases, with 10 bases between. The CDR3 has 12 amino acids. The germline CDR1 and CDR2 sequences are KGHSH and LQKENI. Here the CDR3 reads CASSGTGNEQYF. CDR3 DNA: TGTGCCAGCTCAGGCACAGGGAACGAGCAGTACTTC.

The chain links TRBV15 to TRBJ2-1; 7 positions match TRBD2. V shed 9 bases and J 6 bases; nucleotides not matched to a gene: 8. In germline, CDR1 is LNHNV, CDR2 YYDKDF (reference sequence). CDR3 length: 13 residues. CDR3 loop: CATSKRDGNEQFF. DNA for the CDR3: TGTGCCACTTCTAAGCGGGACGGCAATGAGCAGTTCTTC. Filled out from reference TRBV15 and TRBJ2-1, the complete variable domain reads DAMVIQNPRYQVTQFGKPVTLSCSQTLNHNVMYWYQQKSSQAPKLLFHYYDKDFNNEADTPDNFQSRRPNTSFCFLDIRSPGLGDTAMYLCATSKRDGNEQFFGPGTRLTVL.

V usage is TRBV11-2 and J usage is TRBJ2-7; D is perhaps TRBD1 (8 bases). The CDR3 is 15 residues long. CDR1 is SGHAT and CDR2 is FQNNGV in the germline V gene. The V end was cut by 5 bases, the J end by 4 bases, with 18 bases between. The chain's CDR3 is CASSQGAGESYEQYF. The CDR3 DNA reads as TGTGCCAGCAGCCAGGGGGCGGGAGAAAGTTACGAGCAGTACTTC.

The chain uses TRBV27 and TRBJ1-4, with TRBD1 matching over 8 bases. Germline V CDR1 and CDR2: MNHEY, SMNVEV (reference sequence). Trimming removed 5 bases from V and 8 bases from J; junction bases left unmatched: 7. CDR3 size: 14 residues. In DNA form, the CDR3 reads TGTGCCAGCAGTCCCGGACAGGGAGGAGAAAAACTGTTTTTT. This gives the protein CASSPGQGGEKLFF.

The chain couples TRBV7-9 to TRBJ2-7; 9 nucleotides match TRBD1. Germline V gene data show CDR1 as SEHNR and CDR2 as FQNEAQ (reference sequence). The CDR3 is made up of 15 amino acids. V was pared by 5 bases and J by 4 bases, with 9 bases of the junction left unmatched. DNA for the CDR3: TGTGCCAGCAGCCACTCCCACAGGGGGCCTTACGAGCAGTACTTC. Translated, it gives CASSHSHRGPYEQYF.

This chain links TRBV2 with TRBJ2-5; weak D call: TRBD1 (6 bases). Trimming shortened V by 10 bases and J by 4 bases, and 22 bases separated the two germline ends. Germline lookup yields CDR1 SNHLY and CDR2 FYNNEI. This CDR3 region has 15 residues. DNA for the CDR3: TGTGCCACAGGGGCTAACTCAGCTAAGGGAGAGACCCAGTACTTC. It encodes CATGANSAKGETQYF.

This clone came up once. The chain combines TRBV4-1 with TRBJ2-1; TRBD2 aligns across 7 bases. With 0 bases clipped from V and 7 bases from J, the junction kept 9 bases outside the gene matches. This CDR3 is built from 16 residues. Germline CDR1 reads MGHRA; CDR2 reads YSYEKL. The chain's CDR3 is CASSQDPAGVRNEQFF. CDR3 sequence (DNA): TGCGCCAGCAGCCAAGATCCTGCGGGAGTGAGGAATGAGCAGTTCTTC.

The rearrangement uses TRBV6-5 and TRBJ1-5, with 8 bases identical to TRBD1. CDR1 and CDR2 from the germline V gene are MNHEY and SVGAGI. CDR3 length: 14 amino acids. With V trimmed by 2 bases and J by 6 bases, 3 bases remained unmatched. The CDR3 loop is CASSYRDRSQPQHF. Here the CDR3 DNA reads TGTGCCAGCAGTTACCGGGACAGGAGTCAGCCCCAGCATTTT.

This chain's CDR3 is CASSLDRAPGYTF. DNA for the CDR3: TGTGCCAGCAGCCTCGACAGGGCCCCTGGCTACACCTTC. This chain joins TRBV11-2 and TRBJ1-2; 7 bases fit TRBD1. CDR1 and CDR2 from the germline V gene are SGHAT and FQNNGV. This CDR3 is built from 13 residues. The J segment lost 7 bases and the V segment lost 5 bases, leaving 7 bases of the junction unmatched.

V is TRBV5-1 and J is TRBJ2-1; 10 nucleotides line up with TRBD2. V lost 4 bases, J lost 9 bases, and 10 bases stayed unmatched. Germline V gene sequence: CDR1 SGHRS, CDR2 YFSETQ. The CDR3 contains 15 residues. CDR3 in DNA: TGCGCCAGCAGCCTTGAAGTAGCGGGAGGAGGTGAGCAGTTCTTC. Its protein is CASSLEVAGGGEQFF.

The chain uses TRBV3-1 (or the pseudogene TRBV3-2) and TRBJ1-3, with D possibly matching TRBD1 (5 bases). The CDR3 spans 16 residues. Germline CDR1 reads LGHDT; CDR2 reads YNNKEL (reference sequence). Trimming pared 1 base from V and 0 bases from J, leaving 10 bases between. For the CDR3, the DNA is TGTGCCAGCAGCCAAGCGCTGGGGGGCTCTGGAAACACCATATATTTT. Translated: CASSQALGGSGNTIYF.

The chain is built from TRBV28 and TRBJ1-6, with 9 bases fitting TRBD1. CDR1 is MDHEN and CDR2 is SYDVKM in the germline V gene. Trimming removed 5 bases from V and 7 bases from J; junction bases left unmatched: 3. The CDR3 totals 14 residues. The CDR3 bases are TGTGCCAGCAGTCAAGGACAGGGGAATTCACCCCTCCACTTT. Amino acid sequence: CASSQGQGNSPLHF.